The 18 T cell receptor beta chains in this list originate from one sample, sequenced in a study of cytomegalovirus exposure and HLA in healthy donors. TCRdb's table, derived via immunoSEQ multiplex PCR, lists solely in-frame clones and lacks some. The table includes hundreds of thousands of clones, roughly 80% detected once. Sequencing was performed on PBMCs. These receptors originate from a woman aged 18-35 years in good health and CMV-seronegative.

This chain connects TRBV18 to TRBJ2-7; 9 nucleotides match TRBD1. Germline values: CDR1 KGHSH, CDR2 LQKENI. The V gene end was trimmed by 2 bases and the J gene end by 6 bases; junction bases not matched to a gene: 2. This CDR3 has 13 amino acids. DNA of the CDR3: TGTGCCAGCTCACCAGGACAGGGGATCGAGCAGTACTTC. Translated, it gives CASSPGQGIEQYF. Supplemented by reference TRBV18 and TRBJ2-7, the full variable domain reads NAGVMQNPRHLVRRRGQEARLRCSPMKGHSHVYWYRQLPEEGLKFMVYLQKENIIDESGMPKERFSAEFPKEGPSILRIQQVVRGDSAAYFCASSPGQGIEQYFGPGTRLTVT.

The CDR3 DNA reads as TGTGCCAGCCTATCCGGATCTGGGGCCAACGTCCTGACTTTC. Protein product: CASLSGSGANVLTF. The rearrangement uses TRBV7-9 and TRBJ2-6; D remains ambiguous. This CDR3 is 14 amino acids long. Trimming removed 8 bases at V and 1 base at J, with 9 bases between. CDR1 and CDR2 (germline): SEHNR, FQNEAQ (reference sequence).

J is TRBJ2-1 and V is TRBV9; 12 bases fit TRBD2. This CDR3 has 16 residues. Germline V CDR1 and CDR2: SGDLS, YYNGEE. Trimming removed 4 bases from V and 7 bases from J; junction bases left unmatched: 9. CDR3: CASSFPPSGRGNEQFF. CDR3 sequence (DNA): TGTGCCAGCAGCTTCCCCCCTAGCGGGAGGGGAAATGAGCAGTTCTTC.

The chain uses TRBV30 and TRBJ2-3; the match to TRBD2 covers 7 bases. V was pared by 1 base and J by 0 bases, with 7 bases of the junction left unmatched. This CDR3 contains 16 residues. Germline V gene sequence: CDR1 GTSNPN, CDR2 SVGIG (reference sequence). The CDR3 sequence is CAWSAPRRGSTDTQYF. The CDR3 DNA reads as TGTGCCTGGAGTGCCCCCCGGCGGGGGAGCACAGATACGCAGTATTTT.

The rearrangement joins TRBV2 to TRBJ1-4; tentative D call: TRBD1 (5 bases). Trimming cost V 10 bases and J 3 bases, with 12 bases left between them. The CDR3 length is 13 residues. CDR1 is SNHLY and CDR2 is FYNNEI in the germline V gene. The chain's CDR3 is CAIRGDPNEKLFF. In DNA form, the CDR3 reads TGTGCCATTAGAGGGGATCCTAATGAAAAACTGTTTTTT.

V gene TRBV11-1 combines with J gene TRBJ2-5, with 11 bases fitting TRBD2. The germline V gene encodes CDR1 SGHAT and CDR2 FQDESV (reference sequence). This CDR3 comprises 18 residues. Losses at the gene ends were 1 base for V and 5 bases for J; bases not matched to a gene: 12. The CDR3 spells CASSLGTDSGGARETQYF. The CDR3 region has the DNA TGTGCCAGCAGCTTAGGGACCGATAGCGGGGGGGCCAGGGAGACCCAGTACTTC. Supplemented by reference TRBV11-1 and TRBJ2-5, the full variable domain reads EAEVAQSPRYKITEKSQAVAFWCDPISGHATLYWYRQILGQGPELLVQFQDESVVDDSQLPKDRFSAERLKGVDSTLKIQPAELGDSAMYLCASSLGTDSGGARETQYFGPGTRLLVL.

This clone was detected only a few times. The chain is built from TRBV28 and TRBJ2-2; 8 bases match TRBD2. Germline trimming cut 2 bases from V and 6 bases from J; bases unmatched to any gene: 8. This CDR3 comprises 16 residues. Per germline, CDR1 MDHEN and CDR2 SYDVKM. CDR3 sequence reads: CASSLNSGISAGELFF. In DNA, the CDR3 is TGTGCCAGCAGTTTAAATAGCGGGATCTCGGCCGGGGAGCTGTTTTTT.

This clone has just a few counts. This chain joins TRBV28 and TRBJ2-7; D might be TRBD1 (6 bases). Germline CDR1 is MDHEN and CDR2 is SYDVKM. The V gene lost 4 bases and the J gene lost 1 base, with 14 bases spanning the gap. The CDR3 runs 15 residues. CDR3 coding DNA: TGTGCCAGCAGTTCCCCAGGGGCCCAATCCTACGAGCAGTACTTC. It yields the protein CASSSPGAQSYEQYF.

This clone was picked up one time. The gene calls are TRBV6-5 and TRBJ1-5; no reliable D call. This CDR3 region has 14 residues. Germline CDR1 MNHEY, CDR2 SVGAGI. V lost 2 bases, J lost 4 bases, and 9 bases lay in between. This CDR3 reads CASSYLAPNQPQHF. Here the CDR3 DNA reads TGTGCCAGCAGTTACCTGGCACCTAATCAGCCCCAGCATTTT.

The table lists this clone with a few counts. The rearrangement joins TRBV19 to TRBJ2-1; TRBD1 aligns across 7 bases. Trimming cost V 4 bases and J 1 base; bases outside gene matches: 4. The CDR3 contains 15 residues. From germline, CDR1 is LNHDA and CDR2 SQIVND (reference sequence). The chain's CDR3 is CASSRAGGSYNEQFF. The DNA of the CDR3 is TGTGCCAGTAGTAGAGCAGGGGGATCCTACAATGAGCAGTTCTTC.

The chain employs TRBV5-6 and TRBJ1-1; 8 nucleotides agree with TRBD1. V lost 3 bases and J lost 6; bases outside the gene matches: 13. The CDR3 spans 16 residues. Germline CDR1 is SGHDT and CDR2 is YYEEEE. Written as DNA, the CDR3 is TGTGCCAGCAGCTCGGGCGTGAACAGGGGGGGCGCTGAAGCTTTCTTT. This gives the protein CASSSGVNRGGAEAFF.

The chain has TRBV18 and TRBJ2-7, with D maybe TRBD2 (6 bases). Germline values: CDR1 KGHSH, CDR2 LQKENI. V was shortened by 3 bases and J by 5 bases, with 20 bases between the two germline ends. The length of the CDR3 is 16 residues. The CDR3, as DNA: TGTGCCAGCTCACCCGTCCCGACCCCACCGGGGGACGAGCAGTACTTC. Its translation is CASSPVPTPPGDEQYF.

CDR3 region: CASSGDPGNEQFF. In DNA form, the CDR3 reads TGTGCCAGCAGTGGAGACCCTGGAAATGAGCAGTTCTTC. J is TRBJ2-1 and V is TRBV2; no definite D call. The CDR3 is 13 amino acids. V lost 4 bases and J 7 bases, leaving 11 bases between the germline ends. The germline gives CDR1 SNHLY, CDR2 FYNNEI.

This sequence joins TRBV6-5 and TRBJ1-1, with D possibly TRBD1 on 6 matching bases. Trimming removed 5 bases from V and 2 bases from J, with 12 bases in between. The CDR3 runs 14 residues. CDR1 and CDR2 from the germline V gene are MNHEY and SVGAGI. This chain's CDR3 is CASSRSRGNTEAFF. The CDR3 nucleotides are TGTGCCAGCAGTCGGAGCAGGGGTAACACTGAAGCTTTCTTT.

Only a few counts were recorded for this clone. This chain connects TRBV7-2 to TRBJ1-2; tentative D call: TRBD1 (5 bases). This CDR3 comprises 13 residues. With 4 bases removed from V and 8 bases from J, the gap between germline ends came to 14 bases. CDR1 is SGHTA, CDR2 FQGNSA, per germline. CDR3 sequence (DNA): TGTGCCAGCAGCTACGAGGGAACAGGAGGCTACACCTTC. It encodes CASSYEGTGGYTF.

By frequency in the sample, this clone is medium-sized (0.01 to 0.1%). The J gene is TRBJ1-2, the V gene TRBV27, with D uncertain. The V gene's germline CDR1 is MNHEY and CDR2 SMNVEV (reference sequence). Deletions cut 7 bases from V and 3 bases from J, with 12 bases between. This CDR3 has 13 amino acids. The CDR3 region has the DNA TGTGCCAGCATCCCTTCCCAGGACTATGGCTACACCTTC. Translating it yields CASIPSQDYGYTF.

The rearrangement links TRBV14 to TRBJ1-5; 10 bases align to TRBD1. This CDR3 has 15 residues. With V trimmed by 3 bases and J by 7 bases, 6 bases remained unmatched. The germline V gene has CDR1 SGHDN and CDR2 FVKESK. CDR3 coding DNA: TGTGCCAGCAGCCAGGGCGGACAGGGGGGACAGCCCCAGCATTTT. Translated: CASSQGGQGGQPQHF.

The rearrangement joins TRBV11-2 to TRBJ2-1; D is uncertain. The V end lost 4 bases, the J end lost 6 bases, and 4 bases lay between the germline ends. The CDR3 is 11 residues long. Germline-derived CDR1 and CDR2 are SGHAT and FQNNGV. In DNA form, the CDR3 reads TGTGCCAGCAGCTCAATCAATGAGCAGTTCTTC. Translated: CASSSINEQFF.